The present TCR beta chain was sequenced within a study of blood T cells in healthy people across ages. CDR3 length: 13 residues. Germline values: CDR1 DFQATT, CDR2 SNEGSKA (reference sequence). V lost 7 bases to trimming and J lost 0 bases, with 10 bases between them. Primed by a sample-barcoded 5' primer and a J-beta primer mix, a second PCR proceeded for 7 to 11 cycles. Each CDR3 protein gets one entry after TCRdb re-called the 5' RACE reads with MiXCR. The sample has under 800,000 distinct CDR3 sequences, about 40% seen once. Specimen: blood. This chain joins TRBV20-1 and TRBJ2-4, with D unresolved. The clonotype was recovered from a woman aged 55-70 years in good health. The CDR3: CSESGPAKNIQYF. CDR3 coding DNA: TGCAGTGAGTCAGGCCCAGCCAAAAACATTCAGTACTTC.